This T cell receptor (beta chain) was recovered during a study of vaccination effects on CD4 cells after COVID-19 (dated by TCRdb to 2021 to 2024). As for the study more broadly: Each participant got two doses of an mRNA SARS-CoV-2 vaccine, either BNT162b2 or mRNA-1273. A total of some eleven COVID-19 convalescent patients and a handful of SARS-CoV-2-naive healthy vaccine recipients were included in the full study. In both COVID-19 convalescent patients and infection-naive vaccine recipients, the study compared SARS-CoV-2 spike-specific CD4+ TCR repertoires from before mRNA vaccination with those from after it. Cultures from other donors in the study were sequenced with the Oncomine TCR Beta short-read assay on an Illumina iSeq 100.

The germline V gene encodes CDR1 SGHTS and CDR2 YDEGEE. The CDR3 contains 13 residues, cysteine and phenylalanine counted. Of all the DNA, just the CDR3 is kept, 39 bases in frame from base 1. Germline trimming: 7 bases from V, 3 bases from J; junction bases outside gene matches: 4. Note on this clone: Its antigen is unknown. No per-base quality is available; no much larger clone lies one base away.

Here is what the overall study found, with its caveats: Among healthy vaccine recipients, nearly all vaccine-induced clones were SARS-CoV-2 mono-reactive, and only 1 of 255 was cross-reactive with common cold coronaviruses. Marked clonal contraction was observed in both infection-induced and vaccine-induced clones at late post-vaccination timepoints, consistent with waning T cell responses. The study was limited by a small number of convalescent patients, and early post-infection timepoints were lacking.

The receptor library was made with the immunoSEQ multiplex PCR assay. DNA from the CD4+ T cells that had been cultured and isolated underwent TCR beta CDR3 sequencing. Regarding the original processing steps: The analysis removed non-productive TCR sequences, trimmed reads to the CDR3 region, and retained only CDR3s that were 7 or more amino acids long. Antigen-specific clonotypes were identified using the MANAFEST web app by comparison of expansion in peptide wells against reference cultures. To count as positive, a clone had to show expansion at FDR<0.05 compared with the reference and with all other wells, an odds ratio above 5, and a frequency above 0.1% in two replicate wells. A clonotype was called cross-reactive if it was significantly expanded both in SARS-CoV-2 spike wells and in at least one common cold coronavirus spike condition. Using the stringdist R package, CDR3 similarity was measured by Levenshtein distance, and unrooted trees were constructed with ape in R 3.6.1. The immuneACCESS repertoire file appears here via TCRdb, limited to in-frame rearrangements. These files lack a portion of the clones; in checked studies, under half of the deficit traces to unresolved V genes, and the cause of the others is not known. V and J calls plus clone size are reproduced from that table; the DNA served to infer D and trimming. In this sample the table shows some 19,000 clones, under 85% of which occur a single time. Together, the top ten hold approximately 26% of the sample.

In the ViraFEST assay, PBMC were stimulated with viral peptide pools, and antigen-specific CD4+ T cell clonotypes were then identified by expansion using TCR sequencing. After about 10 days of culture, CD4+ T cells were isolated with the EasySep CD4+ T cell isolation kit. The absence of prior SARS-CoV-2 infection in healthy vaccine recipients was confirmed by negative nucleocapsid antibodies before and after vaccination. Approximately 2 million PBMC per well were cultured with 10 ug/ml peptides in IMDM containing about 5% human AB serum, around 10 IU/ml IL-2 and gentamicin. On days 3 and 7, half of the culture medium was replaced with fresh IL-2-containing medium. Unless noted otherwise, every peptide stimulation condition was grown in triplicate wells. Using Ficoll-Paque Plus gradient centrifugation, PBMC were separated from whole blood and then either used fresh or cryopreserved at -140C. The overlapping peptide pools covered the spike proteins of SARS-CoV-2 and of the common cold coronaviruses HCoV-NL63, HCoV-OC43 and HCoV-229E. Genomic DNA was extracted from cultured CD4+ T cells with the QIAamp micro DNA kit.

This sample comprised CD4+ T cells from PBMCs cultured with HCoV-NL63 spike peptides, obtained before COVID-19 vaccination. The cell subset or site tag for this specimen amounts to: HCoV-NL63 spike overlapping peptide pool stimulation. The source is a human donor who received a COVID-19 vaccine. This sequence uses TRBV5-8 and TRBJ2-7; TRBD1 aligns with 10 central bases. The DNA reads TGTGCCAGCGTCCGGGACAGGGGCTACGAGCAGTACTTC. The encoded protein is CASVRDRGYEQYF.